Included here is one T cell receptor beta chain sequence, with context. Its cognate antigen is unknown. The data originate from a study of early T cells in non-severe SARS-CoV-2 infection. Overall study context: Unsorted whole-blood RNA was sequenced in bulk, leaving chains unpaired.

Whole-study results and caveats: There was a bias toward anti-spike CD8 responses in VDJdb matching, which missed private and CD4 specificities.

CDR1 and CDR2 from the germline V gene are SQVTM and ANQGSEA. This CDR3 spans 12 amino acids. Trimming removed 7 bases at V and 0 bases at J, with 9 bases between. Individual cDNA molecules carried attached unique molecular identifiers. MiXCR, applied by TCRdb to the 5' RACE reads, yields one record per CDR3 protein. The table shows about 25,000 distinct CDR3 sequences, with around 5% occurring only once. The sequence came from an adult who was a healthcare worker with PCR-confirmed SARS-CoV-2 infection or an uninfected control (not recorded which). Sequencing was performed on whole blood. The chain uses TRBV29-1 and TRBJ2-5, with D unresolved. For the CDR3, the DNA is TGCAGCGCCGGCCGGGACCAAGAGACCCAGTACTTC. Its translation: CSAGRDQETQYF.